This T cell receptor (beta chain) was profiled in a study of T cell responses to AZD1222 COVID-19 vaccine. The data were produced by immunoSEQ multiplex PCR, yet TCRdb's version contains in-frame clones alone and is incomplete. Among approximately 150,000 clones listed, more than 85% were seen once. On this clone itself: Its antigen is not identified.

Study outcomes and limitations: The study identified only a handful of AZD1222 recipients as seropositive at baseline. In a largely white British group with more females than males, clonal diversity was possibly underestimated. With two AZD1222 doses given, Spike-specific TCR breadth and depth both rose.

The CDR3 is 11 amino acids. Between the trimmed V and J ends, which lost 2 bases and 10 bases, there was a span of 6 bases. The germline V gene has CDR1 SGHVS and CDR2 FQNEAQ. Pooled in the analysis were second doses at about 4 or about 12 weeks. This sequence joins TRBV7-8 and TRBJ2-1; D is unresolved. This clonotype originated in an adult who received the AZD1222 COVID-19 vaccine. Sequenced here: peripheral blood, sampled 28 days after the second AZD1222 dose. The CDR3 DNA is TGTGCCAGCAGCTTACTCGGGGAGCAGTTCTTC. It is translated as CASSLLGEQFF.